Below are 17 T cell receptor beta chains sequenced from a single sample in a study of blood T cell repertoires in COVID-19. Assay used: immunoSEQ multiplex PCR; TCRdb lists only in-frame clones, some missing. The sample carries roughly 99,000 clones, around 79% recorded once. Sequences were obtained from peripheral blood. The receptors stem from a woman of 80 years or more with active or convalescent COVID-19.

The DNA for the CDR3 is TGTGCCAGCAGCTTTGGACAGGGTTTGAATGGGGCCAACGTCCTGACTTTC. This gives the protein CASSFGQGLNGANVLTF. J is TRBJ2-6 and V is TRBV5-4, with TRBD1 matching over 8 bases. The trim removed 2 bases at V and 3 bases at J, leaving 7 bases unmatched. This CDR3 comprises 17 residues. Germline lookup yields CDR1 SGHNT and CDR2 YYREEE (reference sequence).

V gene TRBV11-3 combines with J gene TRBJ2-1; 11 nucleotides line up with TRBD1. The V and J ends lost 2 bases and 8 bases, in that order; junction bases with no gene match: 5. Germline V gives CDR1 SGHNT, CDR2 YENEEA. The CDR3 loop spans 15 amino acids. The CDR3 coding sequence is TGTGCCAGCAGCTTAATGGGGACAGGGGGGTATGAGCAGTTCTTC. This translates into CASSLMGTGGYEQFF.

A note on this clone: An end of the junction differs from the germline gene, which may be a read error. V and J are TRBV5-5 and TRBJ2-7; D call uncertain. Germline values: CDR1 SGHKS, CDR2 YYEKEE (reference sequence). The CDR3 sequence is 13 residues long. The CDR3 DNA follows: TGTGCCAGCAGCCTTGGGCCCTCCCACGAGCAGTACTTC. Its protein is CASSLGPSHEQYF.

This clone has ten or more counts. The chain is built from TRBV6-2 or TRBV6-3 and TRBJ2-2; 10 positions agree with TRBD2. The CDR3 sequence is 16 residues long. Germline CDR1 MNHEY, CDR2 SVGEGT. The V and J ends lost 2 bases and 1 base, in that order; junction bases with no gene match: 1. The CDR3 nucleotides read TGTGCCAGCAGTTACAGGACTAGCGGGAACACCGGGGAGCTGTTTTTT. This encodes CASSYRTSGNTGELFF.

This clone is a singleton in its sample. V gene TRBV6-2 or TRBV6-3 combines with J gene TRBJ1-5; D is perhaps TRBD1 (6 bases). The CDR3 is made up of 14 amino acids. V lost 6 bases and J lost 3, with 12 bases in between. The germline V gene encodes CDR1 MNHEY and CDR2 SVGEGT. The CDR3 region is CASSRTVINQPQHF. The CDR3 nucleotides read TGTGCCAGCAGCCGGACAGTTATCAATCAGCCCCAGCATTTT.

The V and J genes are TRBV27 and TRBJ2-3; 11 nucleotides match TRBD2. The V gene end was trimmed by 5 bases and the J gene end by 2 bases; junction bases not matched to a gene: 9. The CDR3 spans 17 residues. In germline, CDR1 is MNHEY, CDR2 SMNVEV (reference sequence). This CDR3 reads CASSKAILAGVTDTQYF. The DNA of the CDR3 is TGTGCCAGCAGTAAAGCTATACTAGCGGGAGTCACAGATACGCAGTATTTT.

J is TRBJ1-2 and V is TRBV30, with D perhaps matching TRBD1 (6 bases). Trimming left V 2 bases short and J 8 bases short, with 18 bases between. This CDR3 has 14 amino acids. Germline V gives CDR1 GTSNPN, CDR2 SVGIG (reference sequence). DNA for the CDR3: TGTGCCTGGAGTACGGACAGTCACAGAGGAGGCTACACCTTC. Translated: CAWSTDSHRGGYTF.

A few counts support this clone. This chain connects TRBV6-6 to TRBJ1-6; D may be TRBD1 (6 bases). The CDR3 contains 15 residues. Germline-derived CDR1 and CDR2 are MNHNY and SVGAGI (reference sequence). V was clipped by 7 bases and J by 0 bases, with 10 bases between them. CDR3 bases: TGTGCCAGCACGTCGGACAGCTCCTATAATTCACCCCTCCACTTT. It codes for CASTSDSSYNSPLHF.

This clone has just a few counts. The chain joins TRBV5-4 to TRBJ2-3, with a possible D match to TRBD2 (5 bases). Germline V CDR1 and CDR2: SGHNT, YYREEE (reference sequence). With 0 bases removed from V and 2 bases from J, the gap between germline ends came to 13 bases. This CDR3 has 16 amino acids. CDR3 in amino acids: CASSLAGIQSTDTQYF. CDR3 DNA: TGTGCCAGCAGCTTGGCCGGGATTCAATCCACAGATACGCAGTATTTT.

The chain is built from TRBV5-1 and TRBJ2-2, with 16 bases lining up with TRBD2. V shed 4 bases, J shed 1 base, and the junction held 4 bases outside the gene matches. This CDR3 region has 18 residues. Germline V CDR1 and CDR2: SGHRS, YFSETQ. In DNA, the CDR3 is TGCGCCAGCAGCGGGGGACTAGCGGGAGGGAGGAACACCGGGGAGCTGTTTTTT. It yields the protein CASSGGLAGGRNTGELFF.

The CDR3 nucleotides read TGTGCCAGCAGCGTAGGCGGGGGTCACGAGCAGTACTTC. This codes for CASSVGGGHEQYF. This chain joins TRBV9 and TRBJ2-7, with TRBD2 identical over 7 bases. The CDR3 is 13 amino acids. Germline V lookup: CDR1 SGDLS, CDR2 YYNGEE. Unmatched junction bases numbered 2, after V lost 0 bases and J lost 5 bases.

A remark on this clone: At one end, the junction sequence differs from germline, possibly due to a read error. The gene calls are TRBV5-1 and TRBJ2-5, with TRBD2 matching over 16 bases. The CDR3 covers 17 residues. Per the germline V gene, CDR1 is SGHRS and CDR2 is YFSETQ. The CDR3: CASSSGLAGGGQETQYF. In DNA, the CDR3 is TGTGCCAGCAGCTCGGGACTAGCGGGAGGGGGGCAAGAGACCCAGTACTTC.

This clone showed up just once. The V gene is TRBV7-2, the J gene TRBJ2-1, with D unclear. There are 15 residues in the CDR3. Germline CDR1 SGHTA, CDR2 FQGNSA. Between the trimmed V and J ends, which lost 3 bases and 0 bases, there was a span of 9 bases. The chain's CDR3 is CASSFDMSSYNEQFF. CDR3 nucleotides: TGTGCCAGCAGCTTTGATATGAGCTCCTACAATGAGCAGTTCTTC.

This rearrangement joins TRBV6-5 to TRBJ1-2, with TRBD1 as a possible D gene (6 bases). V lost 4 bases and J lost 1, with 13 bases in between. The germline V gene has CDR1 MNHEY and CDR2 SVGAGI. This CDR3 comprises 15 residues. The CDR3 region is CASSFRGHLNYGYTF. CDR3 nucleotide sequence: TGTGCCAGCAGTTTCCGGGGACACCTTAACTATGGCTACACCTTC.

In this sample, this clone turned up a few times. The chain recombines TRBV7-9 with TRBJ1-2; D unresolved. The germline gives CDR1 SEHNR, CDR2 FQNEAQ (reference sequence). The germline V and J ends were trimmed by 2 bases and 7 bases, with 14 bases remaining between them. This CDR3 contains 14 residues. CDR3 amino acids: CASSLPTGRGGYTF. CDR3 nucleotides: TGTGCCAGCAGCTTACCCACGGGTCGTGGTGGCTACACCTTC.

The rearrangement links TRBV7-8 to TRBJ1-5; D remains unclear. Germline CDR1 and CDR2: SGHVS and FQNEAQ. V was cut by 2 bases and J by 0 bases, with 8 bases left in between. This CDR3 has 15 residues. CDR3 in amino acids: CASSLQDYSNQPQHF. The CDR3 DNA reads TGTGCCAGCAGCTTACAGGATTATAGCAATCAGCCCCAGCATTTT.

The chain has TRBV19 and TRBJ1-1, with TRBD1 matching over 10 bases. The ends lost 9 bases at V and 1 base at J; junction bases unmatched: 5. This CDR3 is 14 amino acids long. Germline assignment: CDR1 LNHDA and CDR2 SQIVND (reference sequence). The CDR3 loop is CASRRDRGNTEAFF. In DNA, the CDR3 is TGTGCCAGCAGACGGGACAGGGGGAACACTGAAGCTTTCTTT.